This T cell receptor (beta chain) was observed in a study of early T cells in non-severe SARS-CoV-2 infection. TCRdb ran MiXCR on the 5' RACE reads and lists one entry per CDR3 protein. Of tens of thousands of distinct CDR3 sequences in the sample, about 12% were seen once. CDR3 length equals 12 residues. CDR1 is SNHLY and CDR2 is FYNNEI in the germline V gene. V was shortened by 7 bases and J by 10 bases, with 14 bases between the two germline ends. Material for sequencing was whole blood. This chain uses TRBV2 with TRBJ1-5; D ambiguous. This sequence was found in an adult who was a healthcare worker with PCR-confirmed SARS-CoV-2 infection or an uninfected control (not recorded which). CDR3 nucleotide sequence: TGTGCCAGCACCGCTGACCTAGGACCCCAGCATTTT. The encoded protein is CASTADLGPQHF.